This TCR beta chain appears in the sequencing data of a study of T cell responses to AZD1222 COVID-19 vaccine (dated by TCRdb to the early 2020s). In the study overall: TCR sequencing was performed for roughly 250 trial participants, of whom around 200 were given two doses of AZD1222 and around 25 were given two doses of MenACWY control vaccine. Trial participants were enrolled by age into 18-55, 56-69 and 70-plus year subgroups, with around 150, 28 and 57 TCR-sequenced participants respectively.

Overall study outcomes, separate from this receptor: Conclusions about previously exposed vaccinees are limited because only five or six AZD1222 recipients were SARS-CoV-2 seropositive at baseline. The 56-69-year group was small, and its depth increase did not reach significance, likely because of low power. Participants were mostly white British and included more females than males, and it was suggested by the authors that clonal diversity may have been underestimated. Because no day 14 peak-response samples were available, the repertoires could be characterized only after the peak T cell response. Epitopes outside the regions mutated in the B.1.351 and B.1.1.7 variants were reportedly recognized by nearly half of the unique spike-specific TCRs. After two AZD1222 doses, spike-specific TCR breadth and depth were significantly higher than at day 0 and than in MenACWY recipients. Vaccine-associated CD4 TCRs spanned the whole spike protein, with dominant responses in regions 160-218 and 743-854.

The CDR3 regions of human TCRbeta chains were subjected to immunosequencing. Per the authors' processing: TCRs in the repertoires were compared against a reference library of SARS-CoV-2-specific TCRs that had been generated with the MIRA antigen-specificity platform. Breadth was defined as the fraction of unique TCRs that were SARS-CoV-2-associated. Depth was defined as the fraction of total T cells that were SARS-CoV-2-associated. Using the MIRA data, each spike-specific TCR was assigned both to the spike region to which the TCR was reactive and to a CD4 or CD8 class. Log10-transformed breadth and depth values were compared by one-way ANOVA with Sidak's multiple comparisons tests. TCRdb limited this immuneACCESS table to in-frame rearrangements with V and J called. A share of clones is missing; checked studies link under half to unresolved V genes, and the rest is unexplained. V, J and clone size reflect that table, while D and trimming were determined from the DNA. The sample contains some 120,000 clones, more than 70% of them found a single time. 4.4% of the sample comes from the top ten.

Comment on this clone: Its antigen is unknown. Within one base of it there is no much larger clone, and no base qualities were kept.

Reading the germline V gene gives CDR1 SGHRS and CDR2 YFSETQ. V lost 4 bases and J lost 3 bases; the stretch between them is 10 bases long. The CDR3 runs 13 amino acids, cysteine and phenylalanine included. Just CDR3 DNA is preserved here, 39 bases in frame from base 1. Sample time point, as interpreted from the label and publication: about 28 days (+/-7) after the second vaccine dose. AZD1222 recipients given second doses at about 4 weeks or at about 12 weeks were pooled, since spike-specific TCR depth and breadth were not found to differ between the two schedules. The vaccinee samples were drawn from two UK trials, COV001 and COV002, one of which was a single-blind randomized controlled phase 2/3 trial testing AZD1222 (ChAdOx1 nCoV-19) in healthy adults. For TCRbeta chain sequencing, PBMC samples were collected from trial participants at day 0 and at day 28 after the second dose.

The receptor's source is an adult who received the AZD1222 COVID-19 vaccine. Sequences were derived from peripheral blood, sampled 28 days after the second AZD1222 dose. The rearranged chain carries TRBV5-1 and TRBJ1-2; no D gene can be assigned with confidence. The CDR3 region: CASSPDADYGYTF. The DNA reads TGCGCCAGCAGCCCGGATGCGGACTATGGCTACACCTTC. When the CDR3 is completed using the reference TRBV5-1 and TRBJ1-2 genes on either side, the full variable domain is KAGVTQTPRYLIKTRGQQVTLSCSPISGHRSVSWYQQTPGQGLQFLFEYFSETQRNKGNFPGRFSGRQFSNSRSEMNVSTLELGDSALYLCASSPDADYGYTFGSGTRLTVV.